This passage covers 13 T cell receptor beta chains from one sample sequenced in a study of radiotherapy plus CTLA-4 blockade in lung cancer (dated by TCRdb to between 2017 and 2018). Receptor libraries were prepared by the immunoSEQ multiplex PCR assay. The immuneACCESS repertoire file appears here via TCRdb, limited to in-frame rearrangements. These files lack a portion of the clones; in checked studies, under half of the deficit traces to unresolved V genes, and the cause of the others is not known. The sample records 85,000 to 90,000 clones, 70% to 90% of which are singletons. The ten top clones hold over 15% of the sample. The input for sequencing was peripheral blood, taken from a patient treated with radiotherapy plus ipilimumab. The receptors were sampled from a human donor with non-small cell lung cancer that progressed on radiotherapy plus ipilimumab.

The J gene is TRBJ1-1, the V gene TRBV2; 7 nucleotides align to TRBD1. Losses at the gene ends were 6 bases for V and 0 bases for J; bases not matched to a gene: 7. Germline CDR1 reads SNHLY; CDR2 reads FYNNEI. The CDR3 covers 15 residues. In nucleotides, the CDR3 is TGTGCCAGCAGCGCCGCGGGACAGTTGAACACTGAAGCTTTCTTT. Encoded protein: CASSAAGQLNTEAFF.

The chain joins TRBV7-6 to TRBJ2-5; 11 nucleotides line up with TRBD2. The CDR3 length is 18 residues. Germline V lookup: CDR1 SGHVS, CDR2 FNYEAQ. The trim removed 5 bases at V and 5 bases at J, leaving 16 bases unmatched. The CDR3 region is CASSPPTGTSGLGETQYF. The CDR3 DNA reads TGTGCCAGCAGCCCCCCTACCGGGACTAGCGGCCTGGGGGAGACCCAGTACTTC.

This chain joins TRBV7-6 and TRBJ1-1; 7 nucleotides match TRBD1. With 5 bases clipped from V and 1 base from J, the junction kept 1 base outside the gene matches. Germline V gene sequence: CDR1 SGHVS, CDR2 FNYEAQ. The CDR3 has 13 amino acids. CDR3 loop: CASSRTGNTEAFF. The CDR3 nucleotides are TGTGCCAGCAGCAGGACAGGGAACACTGAAGCTTTCTTT.

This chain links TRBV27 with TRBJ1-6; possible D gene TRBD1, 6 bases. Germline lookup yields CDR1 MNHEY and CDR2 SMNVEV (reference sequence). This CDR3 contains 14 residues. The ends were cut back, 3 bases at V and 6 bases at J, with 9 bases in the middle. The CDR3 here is CASSFDRTNSPLHF. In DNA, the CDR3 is TGTGCCAGCAGTTTCGACAGGACTAATTCACCCCTCCACTTT.

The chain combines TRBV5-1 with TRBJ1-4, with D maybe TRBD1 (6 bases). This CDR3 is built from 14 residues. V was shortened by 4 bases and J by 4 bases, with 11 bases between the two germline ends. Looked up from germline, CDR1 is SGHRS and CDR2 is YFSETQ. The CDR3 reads CASSRQDVNEKLFF. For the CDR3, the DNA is TGCGCCAGCAGCCGACAGGACGTTAATGAAAAACTGTTTTTT.

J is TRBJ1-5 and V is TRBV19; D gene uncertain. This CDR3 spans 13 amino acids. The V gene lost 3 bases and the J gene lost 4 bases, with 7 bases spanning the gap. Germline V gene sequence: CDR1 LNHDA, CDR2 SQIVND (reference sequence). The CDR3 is CASSIEGNQPQHF. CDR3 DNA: TGTGCCAGTAGTATTGAAGGGAATCAGCCCCAGCATTTT.

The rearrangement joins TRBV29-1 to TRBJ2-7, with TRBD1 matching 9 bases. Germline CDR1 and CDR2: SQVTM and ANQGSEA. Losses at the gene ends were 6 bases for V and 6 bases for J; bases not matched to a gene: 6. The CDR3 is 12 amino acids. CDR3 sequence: CSVGQGDSEQYF. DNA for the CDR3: TGCAGCGTGGGACAGGGCGATTCCGAGCAGTACTTC.

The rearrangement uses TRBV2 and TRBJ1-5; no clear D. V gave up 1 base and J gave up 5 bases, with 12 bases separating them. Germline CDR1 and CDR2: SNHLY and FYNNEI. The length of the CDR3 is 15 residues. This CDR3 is CASSEVGTGDQPQHF. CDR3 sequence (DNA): TGTGCCAGCAGTGAAGTGGGTACTGGAGATCAGCCCCAGCATTTT.

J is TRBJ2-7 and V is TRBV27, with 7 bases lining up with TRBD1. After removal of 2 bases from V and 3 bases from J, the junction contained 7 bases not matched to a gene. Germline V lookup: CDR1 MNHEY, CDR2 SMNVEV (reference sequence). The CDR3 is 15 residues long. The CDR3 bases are TGTGCCAGCAGTTTAGTGGCAGGGGGACACTACGAGCAGTACTTC. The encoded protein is CASSLVAGGHYEQYF.

The CDR3: CASSQSGVQETQYF. The DNA of the CDR3 is TGCGCCAGCAGCCAAAGCGGAGTTCAAGAGACCCAGTACTTC. This chain links TRBV5-1 with TRBJ2-5, with D possibly TRBD2 on 5 matching bases. From germline, CDR1 is SGHRS and CDR2 YFSETQ. The CDR3 contains 14 residues. Deletions cut 4 bases from V and 2 bases from J, with 12 bases between.

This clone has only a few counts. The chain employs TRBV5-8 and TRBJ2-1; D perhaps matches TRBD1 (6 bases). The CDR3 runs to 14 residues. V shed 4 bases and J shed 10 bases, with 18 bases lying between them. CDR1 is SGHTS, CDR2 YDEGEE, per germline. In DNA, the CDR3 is TGTGCCAGCAGCAACTATTTGGGGGCAGGCGAGCAGTTCTTC. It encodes CASSNYLGAGEQFF.

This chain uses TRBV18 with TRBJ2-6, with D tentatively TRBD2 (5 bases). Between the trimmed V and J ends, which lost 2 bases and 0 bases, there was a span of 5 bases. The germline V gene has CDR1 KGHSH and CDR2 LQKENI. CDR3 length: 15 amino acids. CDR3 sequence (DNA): TGTGCCAGCTCACCAGGAGGCTCTGGGGCCAACGTCCTGACTTTC. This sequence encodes CASSPGGSGANVLTF.

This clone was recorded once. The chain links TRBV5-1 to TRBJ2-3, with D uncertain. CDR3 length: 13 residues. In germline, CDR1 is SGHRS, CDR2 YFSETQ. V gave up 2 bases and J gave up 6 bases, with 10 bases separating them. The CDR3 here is CASSLNVEDTQYF. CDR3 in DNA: TGCGCCAGCAGCTTAAATGTGGAGGATACGCAGTATTTT.